The clone carrying this T cell receptor beta chain was recorded many times. As yet, its antigen is unknown. The time point here: newly diagnosed GD, antithyroid drugs for less than 3 months. TCR sequences were obtained from RNA taken from PBMCs. In building TCR beta libraries, iRepertoire HTBI primers were used together with Arm-PCR of CDR3 regions. Methods used by the authors: Segment identification across samples yielded 50 to 80 TRBV and 13 to 15 TRBJ segments. TCRdb passed the multiplex PCR reads through MiXCR, listing each CDR3 protein once. The V and J calls were determined by TCRdb, not by the authors. The profile covers approximately 480,000 distinct CDR3 sequences, with roughly 16% appearing a single time and about 12% taken by the ten largest. This record belongs to a study of regulatory T cells in long-lasting Graves disease. With V trimmed by 3 bases and J by 0 bases, 6 bases remained unmatched. Germline V lookup: CDR1 DFQATT, CDR2 SNEGSKA (reference sequence). The CDR3 is 16 residues long.

The study's findings and limits: Persistent disease was associated with favored TRBV28 usage and with favored use of TRBJ1-2 and TRBJ2-5.

The same specimen was also included in a second study, on T cells in Graves' hyperthyroidism and ophthalmopathy. That work adds: TCR CDR3 underwent first-round RT-PCR with the HTBI primer set.

The V call is TRBV20-1, the J call TRBJ2-3, with 10 positions matching TRBD2. The sequenced sample was peripheral blood mononuclear cells (PBMCs), obtained at new diagnosis, from a patient treated with antithyroid drugs. The sequence came from a man aged 40-49 years with Graves disease. CDR3 bases: TGCAGTGCTAGTCCGATGACTAGCGGGAGCACAGATACGCAGTATTTT. Its translation is CSASPMTSGSTDTQYF.